The rows below give T cell receptor beta chains drawn from one sample of a study of shared clonotypes between healthy human individuals. TCRdb's copy holds only in-frame clones and misses some; the assay was immunoSEQ multiplex PCR. The table lists roughly 650,000 clones, around 97% of them singletons. The sequenced material came from naive CD4+ T cells sorted from blood. All receptors come from a woman in her 30s in good health. Each CDR3 is given with its conserved first and last residue. The D gene is left open where the match is weak. For some rows the clone size is stated as once, few or many, or as a class when expanded; others skip it.

D gene	clone size	V gene	J gene	CDR3 protein	CDR3 DNA
NA	NA	TRBV6-5	TRBJ2-7	CASSYSRDSSYEQYF	TGTGCCAGCAGTTACTCGCGGGATTCTTCCTACGAGCAGTACTTC
TRBD2	NA	TRBV9	TRBJ2-7	CASSVGLAGHGEQYF	TGTGCCAGCAGCGTAGGACTAGCGGGACATGGCGAGCAGTACTTC
TRBD1	NA	TRBV5-8	TRBJ1-5	CASSLGTGEAQPQHF	TGTGCCAGCAGCTTGGGGACAGGGGAAGCTCAGCCCCAGCATTTT
TRBD2	NA	TRBV5-1	TRBJ2-2	CASSLAGAEHRGAVF	TGCGCCAGCAGCCTAGCGGGGGCCGAACACCGGGGAGCTGTTTTT
NA	NA	TRBV15	TRBJ1-6	CATSRDHSNSPLHF	TGTGCCACCAGCAGAGATCATAGTAATTCACCCCTCCACTTT
TRBD1	NA	TRBV6-5	TRBJ2-7	CASRPPGTGYYEQYF	TGTGCCAGCAGGCCCCCCGGGACAGGCTACTACGAGCAGTACTTC
TRBD2	NA	TRBV27	TRBJ2-7	CASSLLGSGVYEQYF	TGTGCCAGCAGTCTTCTGGGAAGCGGGGTCTACGAGCAGTACTTC
NA	NA	TRBV19	TRBJ1-2	CASSIDSVNNYGYTF	TGTGCCAGTAGTATTGACAGCGTAAATAACTATGGCTACACCTTC
TRBD2	NA	TRBV6-6	TRBJ2-5	CASSSVAGGPETQYF	TGTGCCAGCAGTTCCGTCGCGGGAGGGCCGGAGACCCAGTACTTC
NA	NA	TRBV11-2	TRBJ2-7	CASTIIPTGRTYEQYF	TGTGCCAGCACCATAATCCCGACAGGAAGGACCTACGAGCAGTACTTC
NA	NA	TRBV7-9	TRBJ1-4	CASSLRGFGGKLFF	TGTGCCAGCAGCTTACGAGGGTTTGGCGGAAAACTGTTTTTT
NA	once	TRBV14	TRBJ1-5	CASSRGPGQPQHF	TGTGCCAGCAGCCGAGGCCCGGGTCAGCCCCAGCATTTT
NA	NA	TRBV27	TRBJ1-5	CASSLSAPGNQPQHF	TGTGCCAGCAGTTTATCGGCACCCGGCAATCAGCCCCAGCATTTT
NA	NA	TRBV12-5	TRBJ2-1	CASGVGRSEQFF	TGTGCTAGTGGAGTGGGGCGAAGTGAGCAGTTCTTC
NA	NA	TRBV15	TRBJ2-1	CATSRDRGLARNEQFF	TGTGCCACCAGCAGAGATCGAGGGCTAGCGAGGAATGAGCAGTTCTTC
NA	NA	TRBV28	TRBJ2-5	CASSSQAGLRETQYF	TGTGCCAGCAGTTCCCAAGCGGGTCTTAGAGAGACCCAGTACTTC
TRBD2	NA	TRBV28	TRBJ2-1	CASSNGASGSNEQFF	TGTGCCAGCAGTAATGGGGCTAGCGGGAGCAATGAGCAGTTCTTC
NA	NA	TRBV11-2	TRBJ1-2	CASSLKRGVDYGYTF	TGTGCCAGCAGCTTAAAGAGGGGGGTAGACTATGGCTACACCTTC
NA	NA	TRBV27	TRBJ1-2	CASSFRGYGYTF	TGTGCCAGCAGTTTTAGAGGCTATGGCTACACCTTC
TRBD1	NA	TRBV28	TRBJ2-7	CASSFLTGTGDHEQYF	TGTGCCAGCAGTTTCCTGACCGGGACAGGGGACCACGAGCAGTACTTC
TRBD2	NA	TRBV19	TRBJ2-7	CASSTTSGRRNEQYF	TGTGCCAGTAGTACCACTAGCGGGAGAAGAAACGAGCAGTACTTC
NA	NA	TRBV10-1	TRBJ2-1	CASSDKPRGFHSYNEQFF	TGCGCCAGCAGTGATAAGCCTCGCGGATTCCACTCCTACAATGAGCAGTTCTTC
NA	NA	TRBV28	TRBJ1-5	CASSPGGPYSNQPQHF	TGTGCCAGCAGTCCGGGGGGGCCATATAGCAATCAGCCCCAGCATTTT
NA	NA	TRBV10-3	TRBJ1-1	CAITAQGSYTEAFF	TGTGCCATCACCGCACAGGGTTCGTACACTGAAGCTTTCTTT
NA	NA	TRBV5-4	TRBJ2-1	CASSAGQNYNEQFF	TGTGCCAGCAGCGCGGGACAGAACTACAATGAGCAGTTCTTC
TRBD1	NA	TRBV7-9	TRBJ1-1	CASSAGQDTEAFF	TGTGCCAGCAGCGCGGGACAGGACACTGAAGCTTTCTTT
NA	NA	TRBV11-2	TRBJ2-2	CASSFWGSNTGELFF	TGTGCCAGCAGCTTTTGGGGCTCTAACACCGGGGAGCTGTTTTTT
NA	NA	TRBV6-6	TRBJ1-2	CASSYSMRGFGYTF	TGTGCCAGCAGTTACTCGATGCGAGGGTTCGGCTACACCTTC
NA	NA	TRBV2	TRBJ2-7	CASWDHSYEQYF	TGTGCCAGCTGGGACCACTCCTACGAGCAGTACTTC
TRBD2	NA	TRBV2	TRBJ2-1	CASSESPLAGADEQFF	TGTGCCAGCAGTGAATCTCCACTAGCGGGAGCCGATGAGCAGTTCTTC
NA	NA	TRBV11-2	TRBJ2-2	CASSPIRGTGELFF	TGTGCCAGCAGCCCTATCAGGGGCACCGGGGAGCTGTTTTTT
NA	NA	TRBV27	TRBJ2-1	CASRLIGRAYNEQFF	TGTGCCAGCAGGCTGATAGGGAGAGCCTACAATGAGCAGTTCTTC
NA	NA	TRBV7-9	TRBJ2-7	CASSKDGSSYEQYF	TGTGCCAGCAGCAAGGACGGGAGCTCCTACGAGCAGTACTTC
NA	NA	TRBV7-9	TRBJ2-2	CASSLRAGSTGELFF	TGTGCCAGCAGCTTAAGGGCGGGTTCTACCGGGGAGCTGTTTTTT
NA	NA	TRBV7-8	TRBJ2-7	CASSLLEGVSSYEQYF	TGTGCCAGCAGCCTCTTAGAAGGTGTCAGTTCCTACGAGCAGTACTTC
NA	NA	TRBV15	TRBJ2-5	CATSRDRGAETQYF	TGTGCCACCAGCAGAGATCGGGGGGCAGAGACCCAGTACTTC
NA	NA	TRBV5-1	TRBJ2-5	CASSLVVAETQYF	TGCGCCAGCAGCTTAGTAGTAGCAGAGACCCAGTACTTC
NA	NA	TRBV5-1	TRBJ1-3	CASSLANSGNTIYF	TGCGCCAGCAGCCTGGCGAACTCTGGAAACACCATATATTTT
NA	NA	TRBV15	TRBJ2-7	CATSRETGGAYEQYF	TGTGCCACCAGCAGGGAAACAGGGGGGGCCTACGAGCAGTACTTC
TRBD1	NA	TRBV5-1	TRBJ2-5	CASSILTGSQETQYF	TGCGCCAGCAGCATCTTGACAGGGTCCCAAGAGACCCAGTACTTC
NA	NA	TRBV18	TRBJ2-7	CASSPPGSLASSYEQYF	TGTGCCAGCTCACCACCGGGTTCGCTCGCGAGCTCCTACGAGCAGTACTTC
NA	NA	TRBV5-8	TRBJ2-5	CASSLDVWETQYF	TGTGCCAGCAGCTTGGATGTTTGGGAGACCCAGTACTTC
NA	NA	TRBV28	TRBJ2-7	CATHRETYEQYF	TGTGCCACCCACAGGGAAACCTACGAGCAGTACTTC